The clone carrying this T cell receptor beta chain appeared many times. This sample was included in a study of patients and donors after allogeneic stem cell transplantation. Trimming removed 2 bases from V and 6 bases from J, with 8 bases in between. The CDR3 runs to 12 residues. The V gene's germline CDR1 is SEHNR and CDR2 FQNEAQ (reference sequence). TCRdb itself ran the RT-PCR reads through MiXCR, one entry per CDR3 protein. The sample contains roughly 960,000 distinct CDR3 sequences, about a sixth of which appear only once. The TCR comes from a human donor who was either an allogeneic HSCT recipient or a stem cell or donor lymphocyte infusion donor (not recorded which). It is not recorded whose cells these are; they may come from a transplant donor. V gene TRBV7-9 combines with J gene TRBJ2-7, with D possibly TRBD1 on 6 matching bases. The sample consisted of blood, either unsorted or a sorted T cell fraction (not recorded which). The CDR3 DNA sequence: TGTGCCAGCAGCTTAACCAGGGGCGAGCAGTACTTC. Protein product: CASSLTRGEQYF.